This TCR beta chain was recovered during a study of T-cell memory formation after mild COVID-19 (dated by TCRdb to about 2021). With respect to the entire study: TCR sequence clusters from the two donors were found to be largely donor specific. In two donors, T-cell clones that expanded and contracted after mild COVID-19 were followed by sequencing TCRalpha and TCRbeta repertoires longitudinally. The cohort comprised two young, previously healthy adult volunteers, one female and one male. Study-level results and caveats: The detection of some responding clones in pre-infection memory suggests that pre-existing cross-reactive memory T cells joined the SARS-CoV-2 response. Contracting CD4+ clones were found mainly in CM and EM memory subsets, while CD8+ clones were enriched in EMRA. Clones that contracted from day 15 to 85 showed balanced CD4/CD8 phenotypes, whereas a second wave of clones that expanded from day 15 to 37 leaned towards CD4+. The study included only a couple of mild cases, and larger cohorts that include severe cases with pre-infection samples were judged to be necessary. The second-wave clones that peaked on day 37 were not confirmed to be SARS-CoV-2 specific.

PBMCs were isolated by Ficoll-Paque density gradient centrifugation. Sequencer: Illumina NovaSeq 6000. TCRalpha and TCRbeta cDNA libraries were constructed by 5'RACE with constant-segment primers, with sample barcodes and unique molecular identifiers being introduced. Trizol reagent was used to extract RNA from every sample. Amplification of the libraries took two PCR steps, and the second step added a second sample barcode plus Illumina TruSeq adapters. The libraries were sequenced on an Illumina NovaSeq using 2 x 150 bp paired-end reads. Turning to the authors' computational methods: With migec v1.2.7, reads were demultiplexed and then collapsed into UMI-guided consensus sequences. Using mixcr v2.1.11, UMI consensuses were aligned to TRA and TRB V and J templates and then assembled into clonotypes. A clonotype was counted as expanded or contracted only when both edgeR and NoisET called the clonotype significant, with the noise models trained on biological replicates. For edgeR calls, the thresholds were a false discovery rate-adjusted p below 0.01 and a log2 fold-change of 1. As an exploratory analysis of dynamics, max-normalized trajectories of the 1000 most abundant clonotypes were examined by PCA with hierarchical clustering. Each responding clone was given a CD4 or CD8 phenotype based on the CD4+ and CD8+ repertoires, which had been sequenced separately. The public reads were reanalyzed by TCRdb: fastp trimming at Q25, MiXCR alignment, in-frame beta chains only. Rows with a matching CDR3 protein are joined into one entry that keeps the most common DNA and genes. What appears here as the V and J calls and clone size reflects TCRdb's work, not the paper's. Present in this sample are hundreds of thousands of distinct CDR3 sequences, about 16% of which were seen just once. About 20% of the sample comes from the top ten.

This clonotype was counted between two and nine times. Its antigen is not yet known. No clone much larger than this one lies a single base away; base qualities are absent. Trimming removed 2 bases from V and 2 bases from J, leaving 8 bases between the germline ends. CDR1 and CDR2, per the germline V gene, are SGDLS and YYNGEE. Inclusive of the bounding cysteine and phenylalanine, the CDR3 is 14 residues long. The CDR3 DNA has 42 bases and is translated from base 1. The receptor was isolated from a man aged 18 to 30 who had mild COVID-19 (a few samples of this study predate the infection). The sample titles of this study are shuffled in the database, so cell type and time point are left out; the donor was told from shared clones. Sequenced: PBMCs or a T cell subset sorted from them (not recorded which). The chain is encoded by TRBV9 joined to TRBJ2-1; the D segment cannot be called with confidence. The nucleotides are TGTGCCAGCAGCGTCTGGATCGCCTACAATGAGCAGTTCTTC. This codes for CASSVWIAYNEQFF.